This T cell receptor (beta chain) was retrieved from a study of tumor-infiltrating lymphocytes in primary liver carcinoma. The study's findings and limits: A significantly higher top-250-clone fraction was recorded for tumors than for blood (p = 0.039). Roughly 7.5-24% of top clones, and no more, occurred in all five tumor regions. Whereas tumor region pairs overlapped more, tumor-adjacent and tumor-blood pairs overlapped less.

TCR beta cDNA was prepared out of around 460 ng total RNA by means of a constant-region primer. Three-round nested multiplex PCR performed with slightly modified ARM-PCR produced the TCR beta libraries. TCRdb re-analysed the multiplex PCR reads in MiXCR, keeping a single row per CDR3 protein. The sample lists around 70,000 distinct CDR3 sequences, almost 70% occurring once. It was from about 19-30 mg of unsorted bulk tissue that RNA and DNA were co-extracted. This clonotype has ten or more counts. Its specificity is not known. The TCR originated in a man between 40 and 49 years old with primary liver carcinoma and hepatitis B virus infection. The sample comprised liver tumor tissue from sampling region 4. Indicated subset: tumor region T4, right-lateral pole.

CDR3 bases: TGTGCCAGCAGCCTACGGATGGTGGGTGAGCAGTTCTTC. Translating it yields CASSLRMVGEQFF. This chain joins TRBV14 and TRBJ2-1, with unresolved D. V dropped 4 bases and J dropped 9 bases, with 13 bases sitting between them. In germline, CDR1 is SGHDN, CDR2 FVKESK. The CDR3 is 13 residues long. The whole variable domain, remainder taken from reference TRBV14 and TRBJ2-1, is EAGVTQFPSHSVIEKGQTVTLRCDPISGHDNLYWYRRVMGKEIKFLLHFVKESKQDESGMPNNRFLAERTGGTYSTLKVQPAELEDSGVYFCASSLRMVGEQFFGPGTRLTVL.